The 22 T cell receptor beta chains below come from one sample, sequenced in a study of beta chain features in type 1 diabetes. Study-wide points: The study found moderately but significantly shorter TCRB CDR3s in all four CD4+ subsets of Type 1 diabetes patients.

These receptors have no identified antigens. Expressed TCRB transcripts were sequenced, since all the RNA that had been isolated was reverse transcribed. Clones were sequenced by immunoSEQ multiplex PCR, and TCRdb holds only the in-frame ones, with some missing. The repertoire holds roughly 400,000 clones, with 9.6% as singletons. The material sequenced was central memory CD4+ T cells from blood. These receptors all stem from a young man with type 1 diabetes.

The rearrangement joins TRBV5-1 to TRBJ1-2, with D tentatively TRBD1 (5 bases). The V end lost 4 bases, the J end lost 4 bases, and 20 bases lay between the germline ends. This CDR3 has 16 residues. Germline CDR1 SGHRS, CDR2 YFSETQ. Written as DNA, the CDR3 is TGCGCCAGCAGCGAGTTGACAGCGACTAGGCGCTATGGCTACACCTTC. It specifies CASSELTATRRYGYTF.

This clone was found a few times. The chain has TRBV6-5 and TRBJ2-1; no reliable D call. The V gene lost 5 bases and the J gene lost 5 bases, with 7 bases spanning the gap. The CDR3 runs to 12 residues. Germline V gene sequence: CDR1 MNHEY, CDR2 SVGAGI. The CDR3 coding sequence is TGTGCCAGCAGTCCTAGGAACAATGAGCAGTTCTTC. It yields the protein CASSPRNNEQFF.

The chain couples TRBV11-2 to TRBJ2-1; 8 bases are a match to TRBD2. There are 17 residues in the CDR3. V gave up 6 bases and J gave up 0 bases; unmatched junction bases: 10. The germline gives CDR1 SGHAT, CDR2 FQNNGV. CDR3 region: CASREGGSGSSYNEQFF. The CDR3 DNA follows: TGTGCCAGCAGGGAGGGGGGCAGCGGGAGCTCCTACAATGAGCAGTTCTTC.

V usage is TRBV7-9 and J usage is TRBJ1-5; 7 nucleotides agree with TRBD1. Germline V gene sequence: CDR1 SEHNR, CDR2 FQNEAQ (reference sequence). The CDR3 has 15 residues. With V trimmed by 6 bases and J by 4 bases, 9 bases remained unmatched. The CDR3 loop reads CASSDTGAANQPQHF. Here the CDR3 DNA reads TGTGCCAGCAGTGACACAGGGGCTGCAAATCAGCCCCAGCATTTT.

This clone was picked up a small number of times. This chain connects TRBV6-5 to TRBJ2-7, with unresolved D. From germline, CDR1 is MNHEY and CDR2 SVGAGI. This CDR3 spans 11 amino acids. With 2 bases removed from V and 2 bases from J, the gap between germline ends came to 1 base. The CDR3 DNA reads TGTGCCAGCAGTTACGCCTACGAGCAGTACTTC. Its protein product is CASSYAYEQYF.

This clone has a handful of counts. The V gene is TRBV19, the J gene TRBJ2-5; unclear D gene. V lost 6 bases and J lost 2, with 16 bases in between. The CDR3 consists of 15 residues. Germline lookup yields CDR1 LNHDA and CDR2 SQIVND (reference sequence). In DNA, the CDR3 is TGTGCCAGTAGACCAAGGGCGAATACTCAAGAGACCCAGTACTTC. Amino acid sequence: CASRPRANTQETQYF.

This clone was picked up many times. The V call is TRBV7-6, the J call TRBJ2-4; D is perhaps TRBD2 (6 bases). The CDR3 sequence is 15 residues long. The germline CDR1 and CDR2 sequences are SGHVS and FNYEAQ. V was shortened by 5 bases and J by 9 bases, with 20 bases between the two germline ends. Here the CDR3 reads CASSDLTGVEGIQYF. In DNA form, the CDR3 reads TGTGCCAGCAGCGATCTTACGGGGGTAGAGGGCATTCAGTACTTC.

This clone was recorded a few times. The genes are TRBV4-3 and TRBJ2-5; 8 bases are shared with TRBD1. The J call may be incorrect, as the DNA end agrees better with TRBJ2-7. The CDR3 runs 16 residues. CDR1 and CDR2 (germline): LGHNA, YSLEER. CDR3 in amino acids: CASSQVGQARSYEQYF. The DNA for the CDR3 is TGCGCCAGCAGCCAAGTGGGACAGGCCCGCTCCTACGAGCAGTACTTC.

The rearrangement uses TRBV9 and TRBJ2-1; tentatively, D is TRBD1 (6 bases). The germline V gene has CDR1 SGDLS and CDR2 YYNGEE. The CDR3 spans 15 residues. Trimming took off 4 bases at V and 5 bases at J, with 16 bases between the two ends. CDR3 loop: CASSPRPTGHNEQFF. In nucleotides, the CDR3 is TGTGCCAGCAGCCCACGCCCGACAGGACACAATGAGCAGTTCTTC.

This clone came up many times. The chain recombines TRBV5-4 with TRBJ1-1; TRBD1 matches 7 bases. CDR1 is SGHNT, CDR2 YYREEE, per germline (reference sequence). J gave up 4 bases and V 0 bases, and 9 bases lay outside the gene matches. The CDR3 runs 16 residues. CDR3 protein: CASSLARNRGVTEAFF. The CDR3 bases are TGTGCCAGCAGCTTGGCCCGTAACAGGGGAGTCACTGAAGCTTTCTTT.

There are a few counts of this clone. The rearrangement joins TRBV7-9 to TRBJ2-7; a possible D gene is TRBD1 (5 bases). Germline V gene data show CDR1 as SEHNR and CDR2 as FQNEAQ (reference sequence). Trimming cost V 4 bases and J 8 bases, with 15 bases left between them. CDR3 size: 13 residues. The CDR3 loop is CASSYQQALKQYF. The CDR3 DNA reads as TGTGCCAGCAGCTACCAACAGGCCCTCAAGCAGTACTTC.

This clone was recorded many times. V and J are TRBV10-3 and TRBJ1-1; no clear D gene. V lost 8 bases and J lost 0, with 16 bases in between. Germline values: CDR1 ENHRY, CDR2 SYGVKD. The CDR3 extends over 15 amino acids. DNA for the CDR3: TGTGCCATCTCGCCGCAGGCGACCCTGAACACTGAAGCTTTCTTT. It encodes CAISPQATLNTEAFF.

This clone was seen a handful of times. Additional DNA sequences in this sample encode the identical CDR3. CDR3 sequence reads: CASSSGSGANVLTF. DNA for the CDR3: TGTGCCAGTAGTTCAGGCTCTGGGGCCAACGTCCTGACTTTC. J is TRBJ2-6 and V is TRBV19; D is unresolved. CDR3 length: 14 residues. CDR1 is LNHDA and CDR2 is SQIVND in the germline V gene (reference sequence). V lost 5 bases to trimming and J lost 0 bases, with 5 bases between them.

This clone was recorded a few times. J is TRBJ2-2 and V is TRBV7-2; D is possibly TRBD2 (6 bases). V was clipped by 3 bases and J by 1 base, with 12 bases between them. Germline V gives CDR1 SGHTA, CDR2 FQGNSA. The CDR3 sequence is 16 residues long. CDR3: CASSLGGTLNTGELFF. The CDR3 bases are TGTGCCAGCAGCTTGGGTGGGACTTTGAACACCGGGGAGCTGTTTTTT.

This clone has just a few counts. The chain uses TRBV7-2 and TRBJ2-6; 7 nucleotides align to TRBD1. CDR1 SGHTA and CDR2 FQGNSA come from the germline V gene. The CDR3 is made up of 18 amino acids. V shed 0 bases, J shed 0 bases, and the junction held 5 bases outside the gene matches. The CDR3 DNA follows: TGTGCCAGCAGCTTAGCAGGGGGCCATTACTCTGGGGCCAACGTCCTGACTTTC. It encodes CASSLAGGHYSGANVLTF.

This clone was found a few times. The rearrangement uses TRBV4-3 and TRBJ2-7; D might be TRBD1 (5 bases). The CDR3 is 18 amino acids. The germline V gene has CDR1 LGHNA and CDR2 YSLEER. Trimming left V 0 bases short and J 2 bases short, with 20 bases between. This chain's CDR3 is CASSQDGWGQRLTYEQYF. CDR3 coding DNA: TGCGCCAGCAGCCAAGATGGGTGGGGCCAGAGACTTACCTACGAGCAGTACTTC.

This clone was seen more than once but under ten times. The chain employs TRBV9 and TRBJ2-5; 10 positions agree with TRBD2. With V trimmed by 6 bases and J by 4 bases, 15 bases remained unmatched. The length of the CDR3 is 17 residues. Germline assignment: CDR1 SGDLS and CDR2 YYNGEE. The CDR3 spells CASNALGAGGPGETQYF. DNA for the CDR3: TGTGCCAGCAACGCCCTGGGAGCGGGAGGGCCTGGAGAGACCCAGTACTTC. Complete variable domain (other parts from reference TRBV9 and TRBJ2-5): DSGVTQTPKHLITATGQRVTLRCSPRSGDLSVYWYQQSLDQGLQFLIQYYNGEERAKGNILERFSAQQFPDLHSELNLSSLELGDSALYFCASNALGAGGPGETQYFGPGTRLLVL.

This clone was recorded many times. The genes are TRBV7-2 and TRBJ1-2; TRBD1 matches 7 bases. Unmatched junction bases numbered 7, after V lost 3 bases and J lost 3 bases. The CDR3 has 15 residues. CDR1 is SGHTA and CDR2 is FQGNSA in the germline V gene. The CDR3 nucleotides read TGTGCCAGCAGCTTTTCGACAGGGCTTCACTATGGCTACACCTTC. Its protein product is CASSFSTGLHYGYTF. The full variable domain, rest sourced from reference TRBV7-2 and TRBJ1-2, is GAGVSQSPSNKVTEKGKDVELRCDPISGHTALYWYRQSLGQGLEFLIYFQGNSAPDKSGLPSDRFSAERTGGSVSTLTIQRTQQEDSAVYLCASSFSTGLHYGYTFGSGTRLTVV.

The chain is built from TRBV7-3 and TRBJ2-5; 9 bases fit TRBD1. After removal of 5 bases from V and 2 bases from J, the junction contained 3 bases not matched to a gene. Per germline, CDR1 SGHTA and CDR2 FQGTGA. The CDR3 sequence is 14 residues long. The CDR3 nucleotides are TGTGCCAGCAGCCGTGGACAGGGGCAAGAGACCCAGTACTTC. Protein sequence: CASSRGQGQETQYF.

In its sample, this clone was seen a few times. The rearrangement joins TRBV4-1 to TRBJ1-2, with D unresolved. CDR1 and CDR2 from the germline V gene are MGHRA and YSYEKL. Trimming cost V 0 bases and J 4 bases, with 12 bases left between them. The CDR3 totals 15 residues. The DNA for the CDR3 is TGCGCCAGCAGCCAAGAAAACGAGCAGCCCTATGGCTACACCTTC. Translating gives CASSQENEQPYGYTF.

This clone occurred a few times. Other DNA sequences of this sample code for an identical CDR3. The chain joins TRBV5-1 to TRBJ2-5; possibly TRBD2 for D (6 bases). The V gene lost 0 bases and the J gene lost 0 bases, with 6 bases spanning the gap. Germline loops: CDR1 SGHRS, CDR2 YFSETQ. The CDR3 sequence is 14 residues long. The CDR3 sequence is CASSLGGDQETQYF. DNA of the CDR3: TGCGCCAGCAGCTTGGGCGGGGACCAAGAGACCCAGTACTTC.

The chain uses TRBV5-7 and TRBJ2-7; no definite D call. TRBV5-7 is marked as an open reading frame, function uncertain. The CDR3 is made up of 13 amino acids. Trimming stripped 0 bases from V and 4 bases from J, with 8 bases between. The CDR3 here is CASSLGHGYEQYF. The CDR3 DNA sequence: TGTGCCAGCAGCTTGGGACACGGGTACGAGCAGTACTTC.